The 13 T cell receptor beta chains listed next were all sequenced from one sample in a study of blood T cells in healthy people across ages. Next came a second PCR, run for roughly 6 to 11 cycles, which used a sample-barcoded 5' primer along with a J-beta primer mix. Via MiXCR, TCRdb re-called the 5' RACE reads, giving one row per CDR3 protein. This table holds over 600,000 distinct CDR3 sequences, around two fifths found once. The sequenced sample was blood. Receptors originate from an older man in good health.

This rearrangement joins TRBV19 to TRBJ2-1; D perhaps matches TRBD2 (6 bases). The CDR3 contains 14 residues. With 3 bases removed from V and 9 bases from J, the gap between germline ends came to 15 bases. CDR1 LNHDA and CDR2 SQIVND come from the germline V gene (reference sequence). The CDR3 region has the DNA TGTGCCAGTAGTATTATCGGGACTGACGGTGAGCAGTTCTTC. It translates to CASSIIGTDGEQFF.

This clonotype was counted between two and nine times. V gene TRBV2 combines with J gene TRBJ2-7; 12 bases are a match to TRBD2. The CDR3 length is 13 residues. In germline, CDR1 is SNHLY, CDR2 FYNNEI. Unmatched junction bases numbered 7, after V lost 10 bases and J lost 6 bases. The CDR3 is CAIASGGASEQYF. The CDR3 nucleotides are TGTGCCATCGCTAGCGGGGGGGCTTCCGAGCAGTACTTC.

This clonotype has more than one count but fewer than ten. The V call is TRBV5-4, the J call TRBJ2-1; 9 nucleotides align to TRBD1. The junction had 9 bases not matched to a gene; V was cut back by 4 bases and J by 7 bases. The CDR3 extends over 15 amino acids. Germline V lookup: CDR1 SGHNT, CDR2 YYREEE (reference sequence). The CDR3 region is CASSKPRQGGNEQFF. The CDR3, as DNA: TGTGCCAGCAGCAAACCCAGACAGGGGGGAAATGAGCAGTTCTTC. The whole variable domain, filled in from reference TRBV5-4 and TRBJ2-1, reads ETGVTQSPTHLIKTRGQQVTLRCSSQSGHNTVSWYQQALGQGPQFIFQYYREEENGRGNFPPRFSGLQFPNYSSELNVNALELDDSALYLCASSKPRQGGNEQFFGPGTRLTVL.

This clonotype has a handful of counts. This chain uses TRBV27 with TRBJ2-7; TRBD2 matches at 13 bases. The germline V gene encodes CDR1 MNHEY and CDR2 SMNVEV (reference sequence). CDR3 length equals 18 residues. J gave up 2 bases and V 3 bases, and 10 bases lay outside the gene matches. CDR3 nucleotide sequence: TGTGCCAGCAGTTTTCGGACTAGCGGGAGCCTAAATACCTACGAGCAGTACTTC. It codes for CASSFRTSGSLNTYEQYF.

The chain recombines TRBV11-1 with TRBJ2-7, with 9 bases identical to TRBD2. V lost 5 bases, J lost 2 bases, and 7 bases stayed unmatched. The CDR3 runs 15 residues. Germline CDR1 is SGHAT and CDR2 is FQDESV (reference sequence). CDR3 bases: TGTGCCAGCAGCAGATTAGCGGGAGAGGCCTACGAGCAGTACTTC. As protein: CASSRLAGEAYEQYF.

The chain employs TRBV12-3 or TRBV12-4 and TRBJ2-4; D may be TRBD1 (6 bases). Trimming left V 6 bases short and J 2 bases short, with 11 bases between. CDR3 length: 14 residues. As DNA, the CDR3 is TGTGCCAGCAGCTTCCAGGGGACCAAAAACATTCAGTACTTC. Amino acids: CASSFQGTKNIQYF.

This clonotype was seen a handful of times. For the CDR3, the DNA is TGTGCCAGCAGTTCTATCCTAGACAGGAGATCTAGCAATCAGCCCCAGCATTTT. Protein product: CASSSILDRRSSNQPQHF. The chain joins TRBV6-2 or TRBV6-3 to TRBJ1-5, with a weak D call TRBD1 (6 bases). The germline V gene encodes CDR1 MNHEY and CDR2 SVGEGT. This CDR3 spans 18 amino acids. The V end lost 4 bases, the J end lost 0 bases, and 19 bases lay between the germline ends.

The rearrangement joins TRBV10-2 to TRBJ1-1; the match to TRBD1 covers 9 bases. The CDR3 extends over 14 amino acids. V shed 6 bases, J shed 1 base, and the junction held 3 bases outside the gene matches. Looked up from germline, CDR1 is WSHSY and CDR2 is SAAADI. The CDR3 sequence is CASSGDRENTEAFF. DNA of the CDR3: TGCGCCAGCAGCGGGGACAGGGAGAACACTGAAGCTTTCTTT.

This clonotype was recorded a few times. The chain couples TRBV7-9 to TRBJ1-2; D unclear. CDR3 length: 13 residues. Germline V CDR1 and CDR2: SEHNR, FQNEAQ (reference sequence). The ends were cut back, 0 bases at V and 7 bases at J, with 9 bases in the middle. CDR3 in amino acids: CASSLARGLGYTF. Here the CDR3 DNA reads TGTGCCAGCAGCTTAGCGCGAGGGCTTGGCTACACCTTC.

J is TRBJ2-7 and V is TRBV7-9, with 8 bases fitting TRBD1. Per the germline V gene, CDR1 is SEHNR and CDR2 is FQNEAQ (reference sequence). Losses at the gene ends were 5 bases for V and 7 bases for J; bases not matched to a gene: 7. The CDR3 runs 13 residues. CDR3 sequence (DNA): TGTGCCAGCAGCAAGCGTACAGGGGGTGAGCAGTACTTC. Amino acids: CASSKRTGGEQYF.

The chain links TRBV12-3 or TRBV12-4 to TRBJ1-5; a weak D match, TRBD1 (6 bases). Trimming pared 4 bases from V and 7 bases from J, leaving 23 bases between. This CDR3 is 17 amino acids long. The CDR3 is CASSWGPSQGSHQPQHF. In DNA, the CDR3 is TGTGCCAGCAGTTGGGGGCCATCGCAGGGTTCCCACCAGCCCCAGCATTTT.

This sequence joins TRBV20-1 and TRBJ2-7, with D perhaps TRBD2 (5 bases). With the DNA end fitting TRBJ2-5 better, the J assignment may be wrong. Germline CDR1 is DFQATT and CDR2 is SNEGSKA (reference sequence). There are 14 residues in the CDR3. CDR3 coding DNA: TGCAGTGCTAGAGATCGTGCGGGTATGGAGACCCAGTACTTC. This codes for CSARDRAGMETQYF.

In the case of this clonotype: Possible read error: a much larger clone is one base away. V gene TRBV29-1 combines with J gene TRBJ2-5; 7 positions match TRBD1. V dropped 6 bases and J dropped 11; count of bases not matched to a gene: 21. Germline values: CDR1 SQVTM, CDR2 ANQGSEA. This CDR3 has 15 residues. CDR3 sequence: CSVPSFRQGEREQYF. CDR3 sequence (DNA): TGCAGCGTGCCCTCGTTCAGGCAGGGGGAACGAGAACAGTACTTC. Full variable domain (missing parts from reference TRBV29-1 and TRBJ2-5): SAVISQKPSRDICQRGTSLTIQCQVDSQVTMMFWYRQQPGQSLTLIATANQGSEATYESGFVIDKFPISRPNLTFSTLTVSNMSPEDSSIYLCSVPSFRQGEREQYFGPGTRLLVL.